The next 25 T cell receptor beta chains were all read from a single sample in a study of T-cell reconstitution after alpha-beta-depleted transplantation in children. Preparation of the TCRbeta library involved a method that used unique molecular identifiers. TCRdb passed the PCR reads through MiXCR, listing each CDR3 protein once. The sample lists roughly 490,000 distinct CDR3 sequences; over 9.5% were seen once. The sequences come from PBMCs, mostly from graft donor cells, collected 180 days after TCRalphabeta/CD19-depleted stem cell transplant. The receptors originated from a female patient under 10 years old who had a stem cell transplant for aplastic anemia, so the T cells may come from the graft donor.

The V call is TRBV28, the J call TRBJ1-5; D is undetermined. The CDR3 is 14 amino acids. Germline values: CDR1 MDHEN, CDR2 SYDVKM. The ends were cut back, 7 bases at V and 7 bases at J, with 17 bases in the middle. This CDR3 reads CASIHPEVQQPQHF. Here the CDR3 DNA reads TGTGCCAGCATCCACCCGGAGGTCCAGCAGCCCCAGCATTTT.

The chain joins TRBV6-1 to TRBJ2-3; the match to TRBD2 covers 10 bases. The CDR3 contains 17 residues. Germline values: CDR1 MNHNS, CDR2 SASEGT. V gave up 7 bases and J gave up 4 bases; unmatched junction bases: 14. The CDR3 nucleotides read TGTGCCAGCACCCAACTAGCGGGGCCTAAGCGAGCAGATACGCAGTATTTT. It encodes CASTQLAGPKRADTQYF.

This clonotype was observed a single time. Given a much more abundant clone one base away, this may be a read error. V usage is TRBV3-1 and J usage is TRBJ2-7; weak D call: TRBD2 (6 bases). This CDR3 spans 14 amino acids. Germline loops: CDR1 LGHDT, CDR2 YNNKEL (reference sequence). The CDR3 coding sequence is TGTGCCAACAGCCTCAGAGCGCGGGGATACGAGCAGTACGTC. Translated, it gives CANSLRARGYEQYV.

The sample holds a few counts of this clonotype. The V call is TRBV4-1, the J call TRBJ2-3, with a tentative D call TRBD2 (5 bases). The V gene lost 3 bases and the J gene lost 1 base, with 29 bases spanning the gap. The CDR3 has 21 residues. The germline V gene has CDR1 MGHRA and CDR2 YSYEKL. The CDR3 DNA sequence: TGCGCCAGCAGCCACCACTCGGTGGGAGAAAGTCGTCGTTGGGGCACAGATACGCAGTATTTT. This translates into CASSHHSVGESRRWGTDTQYF.

This clonotype has more than one count but fewer than ten. V gene TRBV5-1 combines with J gene TRBJ2-2; TRBD2 is a possible D gene (6 bases). V shed 0 bases and J shed 1 base, with 10 bases lying between them. Germline CDR1 is SGHRS and CDR2 is YFSETQ. The CDR3 has 16 amino acids. For the CDR3, the DNA is TGCGCCAGCAGCTTGGCTGGACTACTGAACACCGGGGAGCTGTTTTTT. It specifies CASSLAGLLNTGELFF.

The genes are TRBV6-6 and TRBJ2-3; D might be TRBD1 or TRBD2, each matching 5 bases. This CDR3 region has 16 residues. Per the germline V gene, CDR1 is MNHNY and CDR2 is SVGAGI (reference sequence). V lost 5 bases to trimming and J lost 5 bases, with 20 bases between them. The CDR3 sequence is CASSPPGRRPGDTQYF. In DNA, the CDR3 is TGTGCCAGCAGTCCGCCGGGACGCCGGCCGGGAGATACGCAGTATTTT.

This chain connects TRBV6-5 to TRBJ2-2; TRBD2 might be the D (5 bases). CDR1 is MNHEY, CDR2 SVGAGI, per germline. The CDR3 spans 15 residues. V was cut by 2 bases and J by 2 bases, with 9 bases left in between. CDR3 DNA: TGTGCCAGCAGTTACGAGCGGCTTAACACCGGGGAGCTGTTTTTT. It encodes CASSYERLNTGELFF.

Ten or more counts support this clonotype. The CDR3 DNA follows: TGTGCCAGCAGTCCAGCCACAGGCATTTCCTACGAGCAGTACTTC. It yields the protein CASSPATGISYEQYF. The chain employs TRBV28 and TRBJ2-7; possibly TRBD1 for D (5 bases). The V end was cut by 5 bases, the J end by 1 base, with 15 bases between. The length of the CDR3 is 15 residues. Germline CDR1 MDHEN, CDR2 SYDVKM.

This clonotype was picked up a small number of times. The V gene is TRBV6-5, the J gene TRBJ1-5; TRBD1 is a possible D gene (5 bases). Germline loops: CDR1 MNHEY, CDR2 SVGAGI. This CDR3 has 15 amino acids. Trimming cost V 7 bases and J 4 bases, with 17 bases left between them. The DNA for the CDR3 is TGTGCCAGCAATTCCGGGACGGGACCTAATCAGCCCCAGCATTTT. As protein: CASNSGTGPNQPQHF.

The chain carries TRBV7-9 and TRBJ1-4; maybe TRBD1 (5 bases). Germline V gene sequence: CDR1 SEHNR, CDR2 FQNEAQ (reference sequence). CDR3 length: 15 amino acids. V was shortened by 5 bases and J by 8 bases, with 18 bases between the two germline ends. The CDR3 here is CASSPGTGAGEKLFF. CDR3 nucleotide sequence: TGTGCCAGCAGCCCCGGGACTGGCGCCGGGGAAAAACTGTTTTTT.

This clonotype has a count of ten or more. CDR3 in DNA: TGTGCCAGCAGCCGACAGGGGGCGGTCACCGGGGAGCTGTTTTTT. It yields the protein CASSRQGAVTGELFF. The chain uses TRBV11-2 and TRBJ2-2; 10 bases map to TRBD1. After removal of 5 bases from V and 4 bases from J, the junction contained 4 bases not matched to a gene. CDR1 SGHAT and CDR2 FQNNGV come from the germline V gene. The CDR3 totals 15 residues.

The V gene is TRBV6-5, the J gene TRBJ2-7; D gene ambiguous. This CDR3 is built from 13 residues. CDR1 is MNHEY, CDR2 SVGAGI, per germline. The V gene lost 6 bases and the J gene lost 0 bases, with 9 bases spanning the gap. The CDR3 DNA is TGTGCCAGCAGAAAGTCGAGCTCCTACGAGCAGTACGTC. It specifies CASRKSSSYEQYV.

The chain has TRBV11-2 and TRBJ2-7; 10 bases are a match to TRBD2. Germline V gene data show CDR1 as SGHAT and CDR2 as FQNNGV. Losses at the gene ends were 5 bases for V and 1 base for J; bases not matched to a gene: 17. There are 19 residues in the CDR3. This CDR3 reads CASSHHPREREGLSYEQYV. DNA of the CDR3: TGTGCCAGCAGCCATCACCCAAGAGAGCGGGAGGGCCTTTCCTACGAGCAGTACGTC.

The chain recombines TRBV7-2 with TRBJ1-3, with D unresolved. The CDR3 extends over 16 amino acids. Trimming took 5 bases from V and 4 from J, leaving 18 bases between them. Looked up from germline, CDR1 is SGHTA and CDR2 is FQGNSA. DNA for the CDR3: TGTGCCAGCAGCCCGCGGGCCCCTAAAGGCGGAAACACCATATATTTT. Translation gives CASSPRAPKGGNTIYF.

CDR3 amino acids: CSARGTAGNTIYF. The CDR3 bases are TGCAGTGCTAGAGGGACAGCCGGAAACACCATATATTTT. This chain connects TRBV20-1 to TRBJ1-3, with a possible D match to TRBD1 (6 bases). Per germline, CDR1 DFQATT and CDR2 SNEGSKA (reference sequence). V was trimmed by 1 base and J by 4 bases, leaving 8 bases between them. The CDR3 loop spans 13 amino acids.

The table lists this clonotype with many counts. Here the CDR3 reads CASSTFPLSGANVLTF. CDR3 sequence (DNA): TGTGCCAGCAGCACCTTCCCTCTCTCTGGGGCCAACGTCCTGACTTTC. This chain uses TRBV5-5 with TRBJ2-6; D not resolved. V was cut by 4 bases and J by 0 bases, with 11 bases left in between. Germline CDR1 and CDR2: SGHKS and YYEKEE (reference sequence). CDR3 length: 16 residues.

This clonotype was counted a single time. The chain combines TRBV28 with TRBJ2-7; either TRBD1 or TRBD2 may fit D (5 bases each). The CDR3 has 14 amino acids. Germline CDR1 and CDR2: MDHEN and SYDVKM. Trimming pared 6 bases from V and 0 bases from J, leaving 12 bases between. CDR3 residues: CASSQPGPSYEQYF. CDR3 nucleotides: TGTGCCAGCAGCCAGCCGGGACCCTCCTACGAGCAGTACTTC.

The chain couples TRBV30 to TRBJ2-3, with 8 bases lining up with TRBD2. The germline CDR1 and CDR2 sequences are GTSNPN and SVGIG (reference sequence). V lost 5 bases to trimming and J lost 0 bases; unmatched junction nucleotides: 7. The CDR3 is 15 amino acids. The CDR3 is CAWGIAGPSTDTQYF. CDR3 in DNA: TGTGCCTGGGGCATAGCGGGACCGAGCACAGATACGCAGTATTTT.

This clonotype was observed at least ten times. The chain links TRBV6-1 to TRBJ2-5; 8 bases map to TRBD2. V trimming: 6 bases; J trimming: 5 bases; junction bases outside the gene matches: 20. CDR3 size: 18 residues. Per the germline V gene, CDR1 is MNHNS and CDR2 is SASEGT. This chain's CDR3 is CASRPLVGVIAGKETQYF. The CDR3 bases are TGTGCCAGCAGACCGTTAGTGGGTGTAATAGCGGGAAAGGAGACCCAGTACTTC.

This clonotype was found a few times. At one boundary the junction diverges from the germline segment, which might be a read error. The chain recombines TRBV11-2 with TRBJ1-2; 9 nucleotides line up with TRBD1. Looked up from germline, CDR1 is SGHAT and CDR2 is FQNNGV. The CDR3 runs to 12 residues. The CDR3 here is CASSLTGTGQAF. The DNA for the CDR3 is TGTGCCAGCAGCTTAACCGGGACAGGGCAAGCCTTC.

This clonotype showed up just a few times. V usage is TRBV7-2 and J usage is TRBJ2-7; TRBD1 matches 8 bases. Germline trimming cut 4 bases from V and 3 bases from J; bases unmatched to any gene: 8. CDR3 length: 15 amino acids. The germline V gene encodes CDR1 SGHTA and CDR2 FQGNSA. The CDR3 is CASSSGLGQGYEQYF. The CDR3 DNA is TGTGCCAGCAGCTCCGGCCTCGGACAGGGCTACGAGCAGTACTTC.

This clonotype has just a few counts. The rearrangement links TRBV7-2 to TRBJ1-3, with D hard to call. The CDR3 totals 15 residues. Germline V gives CDR1 SGHTA, CDR2 FQGNSA. V was pared by 5 bases and J by 2 bases, with 13 bases between. CDR3 region: CASSLGYRAGNTIYF. DNA of the CDR3: TGTGCCAGCAGCCTGGGGTATCGCGCTGGAAACACCATATATTTT.

This clonotype was recorded at least ten times. V usage is TRBV7-9 and J usage is TRBJ1-1; tentative D call: TRBD1 (6 bases). The CDR3 totals 14 residues. Germline CDR1 SEHNR, CDR2 FQNEAQ (reference sequence). Trimming took off 2 bases at V and 1 base at J, with 8 bases between the two ends. The CDR3 DNA sequence: TGTGCCAGCAGCTTAAAGGGGGGGAACACTGAAGCTTTCTTT. This gives the protein CASSLKGGNTEAFF.

This clonotype was counted a few times. The chain carries TRBV20-1 and TRBJ2-3; D tentatively reads TRBD1 or TRBD2 (6 bases each). CDR3 length equals 15 residues. The germline V and J ends were trimmed by 5 bases and 2 bases, with 17 bases remaining between them. Looked up from germline, CDR1 is DFQATT and CDR2 is SNEGSKA (reference sequence). Here the CDR3 reads CSAGRQGRSTDTQYF. In DNA, the CDR3 is TGCAGTGCTGGGAGGCAGGGGCGCTCCACAGATACGCAGTATTTT.

This clonotype was seen a few times. The chain combines TRBV3-1 with TRBJ2-7, with TRBD2 identical over 13 bases. CDR1 and CDR2 (germline): LGHDT, YNNKEL (reference sequence). The CDR3 is 21 residues long. After removal of 0 bases from V and 6 bases from J, the junction contained 20 bases not matched to a gene. The CDR3 nucleotides read TGTGCCAGCAGCCAAGAGAGAGATGCCGGGACTAGCGGGGTTCAAAGGTGCGAGCAGTACGTC. Its translation: CASSQERDAGTSGVQRCEQYV.